This T cell receptor (beta chain) was found in a study of shared clonotypes between healthy human individuals. Naive-designated CD8 cells lacked CD45RO, were positively enriched for CCR7, and omitted terminally differentiated effector memory CD45RA+ cells. Germline values: CDR1 LNHNV, CDR2 YYDKDF (reference sequence). V lost 5 bases to trimming and J lost 1 base, with 14 bases between them. This CDR3 region has 15 residues. Sequencing used immunoSEQ multiplex PCR; TCRdb keeps in-frame clones, though not all of them. The sample carries some 740,000 clones, more than 85% recorded once. The sequence derives from a man aged 25 to 45 in good health. V gene TRBV15 combines with J gene TRBJ1-1; the D gene is possibly TRBD1 (5 bases). The specimen was naive CD8+ T cells sorted from blood. The CDR3 here is CATSFQGFGNTEAFF. The CDR3 nucleotides are TGTGCCACCAGCTTCCAGGGATTTGGGAACACTGAAGCTTTCTTT.